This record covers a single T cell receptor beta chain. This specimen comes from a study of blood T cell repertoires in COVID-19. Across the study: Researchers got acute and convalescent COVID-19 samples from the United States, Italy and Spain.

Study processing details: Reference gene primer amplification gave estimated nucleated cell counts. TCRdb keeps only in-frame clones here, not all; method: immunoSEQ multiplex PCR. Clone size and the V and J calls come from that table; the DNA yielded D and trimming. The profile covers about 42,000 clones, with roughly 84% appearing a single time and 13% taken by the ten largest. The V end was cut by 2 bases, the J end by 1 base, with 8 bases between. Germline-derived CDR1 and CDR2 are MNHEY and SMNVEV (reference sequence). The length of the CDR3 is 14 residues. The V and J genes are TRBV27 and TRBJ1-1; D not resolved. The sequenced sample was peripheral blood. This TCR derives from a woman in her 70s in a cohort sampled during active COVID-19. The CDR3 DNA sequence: TGTGCCAGCAGTTTAGTAGGAGAGAACACTGAAGCTTTCTTT. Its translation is CASSLVGENTEAFF.